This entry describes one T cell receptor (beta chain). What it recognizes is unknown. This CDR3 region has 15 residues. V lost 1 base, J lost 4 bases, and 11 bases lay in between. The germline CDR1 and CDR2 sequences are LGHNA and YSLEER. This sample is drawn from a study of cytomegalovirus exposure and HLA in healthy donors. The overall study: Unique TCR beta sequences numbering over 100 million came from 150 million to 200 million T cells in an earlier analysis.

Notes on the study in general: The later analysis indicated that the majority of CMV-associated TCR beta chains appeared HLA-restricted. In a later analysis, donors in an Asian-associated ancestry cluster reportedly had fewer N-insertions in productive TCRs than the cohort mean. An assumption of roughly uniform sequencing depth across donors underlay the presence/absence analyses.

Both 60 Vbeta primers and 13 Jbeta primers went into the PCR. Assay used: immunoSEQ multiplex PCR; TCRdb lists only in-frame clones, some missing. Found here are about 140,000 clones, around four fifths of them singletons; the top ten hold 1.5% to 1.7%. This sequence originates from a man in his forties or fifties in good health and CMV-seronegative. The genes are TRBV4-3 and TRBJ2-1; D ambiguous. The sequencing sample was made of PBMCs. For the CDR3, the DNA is TGCGCCAGCAGCCAAGTCGTATGGCAATACAATGAGCAGTTCTTC. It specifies CASSQVVWQYNEQFF.